Described below is a single T cell receptor (beta chain) sequence and its context. This record belongs to a study of blood T cells in healthy people across ages. The CDR3 length is 14 residues. Germline V gene lookup returns CDR1 SGHTA and CDR2 FQGNSA. It was with a sample-barcoded 5' primer and a J-beta primer mix that a second PCR of roughly 7 to 12 cycles was run. Each CDR3 protein gets one entry after TCRdb re-called the 5' RACE reads with MiXCR. The table records 1 million or so distinct CDR3 sequences, under 55% of them present only once. The sample taken for sequencing was blood. The gene calls are TRBV7-2 and TRBJ2-5; D gene uncertain. The J call is uncertain, as TRBJ2-7 better fits the DNA end. The sequence came from a woman aged 60-75 years in good health. Here the CDR3 reads CASSLAPRIYEQYF. The CDR3 DNA reads TGTGCCAGCAGCTTAGCGCCACGGATCTACGAGCAGTACTTC.